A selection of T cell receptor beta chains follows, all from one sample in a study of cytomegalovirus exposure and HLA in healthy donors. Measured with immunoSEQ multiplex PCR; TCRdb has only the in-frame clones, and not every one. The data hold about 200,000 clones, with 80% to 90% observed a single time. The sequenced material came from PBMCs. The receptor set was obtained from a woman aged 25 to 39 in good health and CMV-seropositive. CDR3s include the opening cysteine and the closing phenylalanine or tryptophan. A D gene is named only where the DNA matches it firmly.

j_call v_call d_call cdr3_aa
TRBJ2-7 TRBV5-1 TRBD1 CASSYLTGPRFHEQYF
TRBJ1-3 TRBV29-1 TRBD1 CSGQGSGNTIYF
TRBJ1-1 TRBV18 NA CASSPNSGENTEAFF
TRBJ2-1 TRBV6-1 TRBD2 CASSERTSGQFF
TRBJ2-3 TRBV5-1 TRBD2 CASSLDGRETDTQYF
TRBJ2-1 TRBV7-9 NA CASSATGSGYNEQFF
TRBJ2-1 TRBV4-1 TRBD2 CASRGGVAYNEQFF
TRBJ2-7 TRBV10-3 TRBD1 CAISKTGEGDTEQYF
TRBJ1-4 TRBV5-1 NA CASSLGSYATNEKLFF
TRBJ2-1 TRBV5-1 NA CASSLAGELNYNEQFF
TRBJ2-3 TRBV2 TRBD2 CASSGLAGTDTQYF
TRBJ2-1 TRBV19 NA CASSIGQSSYNEQFF
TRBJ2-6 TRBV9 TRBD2 CASSPGRETGANVLTF
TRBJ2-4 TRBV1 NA CTSSQPSPGLARAKNIQYF
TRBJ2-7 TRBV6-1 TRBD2 CASSRDYDIYEQYF
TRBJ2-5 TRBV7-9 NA CASSLGPDREAQETQYF
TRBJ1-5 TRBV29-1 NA CSVTVGGNQPQHF
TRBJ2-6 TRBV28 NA CASSVASSGANVLTF
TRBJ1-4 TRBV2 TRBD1 CASSLIPTGGKYEKLFF
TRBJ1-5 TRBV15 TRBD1 CATSRVTGDGQPQHF
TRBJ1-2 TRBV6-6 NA CASRLTTFNYGYTF
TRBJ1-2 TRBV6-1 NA CASRVSGISNYGYTF
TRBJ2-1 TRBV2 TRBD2 CASRPRTSGDNEQFF
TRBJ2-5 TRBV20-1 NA CSAGPQETQYF
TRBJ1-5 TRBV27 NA CASSQTPQGNQPQHF
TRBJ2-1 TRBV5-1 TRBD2 CASSPRTSGRLNEQFF